This TCR beta chain was recorded in a study of blood T cells in healthy people across ages (dated by TCRdb to the mid-2010s). For context, the study as a whole: In model experiments, template switching captured roughly one uniquely barcoded TCR beta cDNA molecule for every two T cells. Four age groups were formed from the donors: young (average approximately 17 years), middle-aged (just under 40), aged (around 62) and long-lived (about 80). Donors of different ages were randomly distributed across sequencing lanes to avoid experimental bias. The study measured age-related changes in TCR beta repertoire diversity using deep sequencing normalized with unique cDNA molecular identifiers. Two additional independent replicas of 1 million unique cDNA reads from the same blood draw were analyzed for two donors (one aged 18 to 30 and one aged 80 or older). The investigation overall reported the following: Since profiling was done on bulk unsorted PBMCs, naive and antigen-experienced compartments could not be conclusively compared. Compared with the aged group, more naive CD4+ T cells, fewer expanded clones and increased TCR diversity were shown by the long-lived group, suggesting age selection. As age increased, observed TCR beta diversity per million T cells dropped in a roughly linear way, and a significant reduction was already evident by age around 41. Donor CMV infection status was unknown, potentially confounding age-related changes in expanded clonotypes. Observed TCR beta diversity correlated strongly with the percentage of naive T cells measured by flow cytometry. Estimates of total diversity based on one million sequenced T cells were considered lower bounds and underestimates.

The roughly 39 donors, aged roughly 6 to 95 years, were systemically healthy Caucasian individuals from Russia. Each donor gave 8.5 to 10 milliliters of peripheral blood, collected into EDTA-treated Vacutainer tubes. Ficoll-Paque density-gradient centrifugation was used to isolate PBMCs, with at least 7 million obtained per sample. Total RNA, at least 6 micrograms per sample, was extracted from PBMCs with Trizol reagent. For every donor, flow cytometry on a PBMC aliquot measured the percentage of naive CD45RAhigh/CD27high T cells. CDR1 and CDR2, per the germline V gene, are ENHRY and SYGVKD. From cysteine to phenylalanine, the CDR3 is 14 amino acids long. Here the CDR3 DNA is all that survives: 42 bases in frame from base 1. Ends trimmed: V by 6 bases, J by 1 base; bases unmatched to a gene: 5. The library was generated by 5' RACE. Sequencing instrument: Illumina HiSeq 2500. A second PCR of about 6 to 11 cycles was run with a J-beta primer mix and a sample-barcoded 5' primer. A unique molecular identifier was introduced onto each TCR beta cDNA molecule by a template-switch 5' adaptor carrying 12 random nucleotides. Each sample yielded at least 3 million CDR3-containing paired-end reads. First-strand cDNA synthesis was performed from all RNA using the Mint cDNA synthesis kit, with priming by a TRBC-specific oligonucleotide. All cDNA was treated with uracil-DNA glycosylase and then went through a first 18-cycle PCR with the universal primers M1SS and BC2_uni_R. Turning to the authors' computational methods: For normalization, 1 million high-quality reads were randomly selected from each sample, with every read carrying a distinct molecular identifier. Reads sharing molecular identifiers were discarded rather than binned into consensus sequences. MiTCR, with a Q25 quality threshold and the strictest error-elimination algorithm, was used for CDR3 identification, clonotype clustering and error correction. Lower-bound total TCR beta diversity was estimated with a nonparametric unseen species model using Euler transformation. The public reads were quality trimmed at Q25 with fastp and then assembled into clones with MiXCR by TCRdb, keeping productive beta chains. Each entry is one CDR3 protein sequence, shown with its most common DNA and genes. For this entry, the V and J calls and clone size follow TCRdb and not the study's own pipeline. For this sample the table gives about 640,000 distinct CDR3 sequences, of which about 53% were detected only once. The top ten clones comprise 30% to 45% of the sample.

As for this clonotype: This receptor's antigen is unknown. No clone much larger than this one lies a single base away; base qualities are absent.

What was sequenced was blood. The chain is made from TRBV10-3 and TRBJ1-1; 7 nucleotides in the junction match TRBD1. The clonotype originates from a man in his 60s in good health. This receptor carries the CDR3 CAISRQGQNTEAFF. The nucleotide sequence reads as follows: TGTGCCATCAGCAGACAGGGCCAGAACACTGAAGCTTTCTTT.